These 10 T cell receptor beta chains originate from one sample sequenced in a study of cytomegalovirus exposure and HLA in healthy donors. PCR primers comprised 60 Vbeta and 13 Jbeta primers. Profiled with immunoSEQ multiplex PCR; TCRdb holds only in-frame clones, not every one. The sample lists about 210,000 clones; about four fifths were seen once. Sequenced material: PBMCs. The receptors shown here come from a woman between 45 and 60 years old in good health and CMV-seropositive.

V is TRBV6-5 and J is TRBJ2-7; D is unresolved. The CDR3 loop spans 12 amino acids. The germline V and J ends were trimmed by 8 bases and 2 bases, with 10 bases remaining between them. Germline V gene sequence: CDR1 MNHEY, CDR2 SVGAGI. This CDR3 is CASGAGAYEQYF. DNA of the CDR3: TGTGCCAGCGGTGCAGGTGCCTACGAGCAGTACTTC.

The chain is built from TRBV18 and TRBJ1-6; D is uncertain. Trimming took off 6 bases at V and 8 bases at J, with 11 bases between the two ends. The CDR3 has 13 amino acids. The germline V gene encodes CDR1 KGHSH and CDR2 LQKENI. The CDR3 DNA is TGTGCCAGCTCGTCCGGGGAGGATTCACCCCTCCACTTT. This codes for CASSSGEDSPLHF.

Many counts were recorded for this clone. This sequence joins TRBV15 and TRBJ2-7; possible D gene TRBD1, 5 bases. V was cut by 2 bases and J by 5 bases, with 16 bases left in between. CDR1 is LNHNV and CDR2 is YYDKDF in the germline V gene (reference sequence). This CDR3 region has 15 residues. The CDR3 loop is CATSRPSQGPDEQYF. The CDR3, as DNA: TGTGCCACCAGCAGACCCTCCCAGGGCCCCGACGAGCAGTACTTC.

This chain connects TRBV6-5 to TRBJ2-1, with D perhaps matching TRBD2 (6 bases). The V and J ends lost 0 bases and 10 bases respectively, with 10 bases between them. Germline values: CDR1 MNHEY, CDR2 SVGAGI. The CDR3 contains 13 residues. CDR3 loop: CASSYSRGGEQFF. The CDR3 region has the DNA TGTGCCAGCAGTTACTCACGTGGAGGGGAGCAGTTCTTC.

V is TRBV28 and J is TRBJ2-3; possible D gene TRBD2, 6 bases. Germline V lookup: CDR1 MDHEN, CDR2 SYDVKM. The CDR3 totals 13 residues. The V end was cut by 10 bases, the J end by 5 bases, with 16 bases between. CDR3 loop: CATIGGAKDTQYF. The DNA for the CDR3 is TGTGCCACCATTGGCGGGGCGAAAGATACGCAGTATTTT.

The chain uses TRBV19 and TRBJ1-5, with 10 nucleotides matching TRBD1. The J segment lost 3 bases and the V segment lost 6 bases, leaving 8 bases of the junction unmatched. Germline values: CDR1 LNHDA, CDR2 SQIVND (reference sequence). The CDR3 has 16 residues. The CDR3 coding sequence is TGTGCCAGTAGAGAACTCGGGACAGGGGACAATCAGCCCCAGCATTTT. Amino acid sequence: CASRELGTGDNQPQHF.

The CDR3 DNA follows: TGCGCCAGCAGCTGGACTAGCGGGGGGGCAATCGAGCAGTTCTTC. Encoded protein: CASSWTSGGAIEQFF. The chain links TRBV5-1 to TRBJ2-1; TRBD2 matches at 15 bases. Germline V lookup: CDR1 SGHRS, CDR2 YFSETQ. V lost 3 bases and J lost 10; bases outside the gene matches: 5. The CDR3 has 15 residues. The full variable domain, rest sourced from reference TRBV5-1 and TRBJ2-1, is KAGVTQTPRYLIKTRGQQVTLSCSPISGHRSVSWYQQTPGQGLQFLFEYFSETQRNKGNFPGRFSGRQFSNSRSEMNVSTLELGDSALYLCASSWTSGGAIEQFFGPGTRLTVL.

This clone showed up just once. The rearrangement links TRBV19 to TRBJ1-2; the match to TRBD1 covers 10 bases. Germline assignment: CDR1 LNHDA and CDR2 SQIVND (reference sequence). Trimming cost V 4 bases and J 6 bases; bases outside gene matches: 8. CDR3 size: 15 residues. The CDR3 region is CASSTLRQGANGYTF. CDR3 nucleotide sequence: TGTGCCAGTAGTACCCTTCGACAGGGGGCAAATGGCTACACCTTC.

The gene calls are TRBV7-2 and TRBJ1-3; 8 bases match TRBD1. The trim removed 5 bases at V and 0 bases at J, leaving 9 bases unmatched. The CDR3 runs to 17 residues. Germline loops: CDR1 SGHTA, CDR2 FQGNSA. CDR3 nucleotide sequence: TGTGCCAGCAGCCAAGGACAGGGTGTACGCTCTGGAAACACCATATATTTT. It codes for CASSQGQGVRSGNTIYF.

This rearrangement joins TRBV7-3 to TRBJ2-6; D gene ambiguous. CDR3 size: 15 residues. Looked up from germline, CDR1 is SGHTA and CDR2 is FQGTGA. V lost 5 bases and J lost 0, with 8 bases in between. This CDR3 reads CASSLGLSGANVLTF. The CDR3 DNA reads TGTGCCAGCAGCCTAGGTCTCTCTGGGGCCAACGTCCTGACTTTC.